This T cell receptor beta chain was captured by sequencing in a study of cytomegalovirus exposure and HLA in healthy donors. Germline V gene sequence: CDR1 DFQATT, CDR2 SNEGSKA (reference sequence). The CDR3 has 8 residues if both end residues are counted. These donors, healthy bone marrow donors, were studied. The PCR used 60 Vbeta and 13 Jbeta primers. The assay was immunoSEQ multiplex PCR, and TCRdb's table has in-frame clones only and misses some. Of roughly 160,000 clones in the sample, roughly 85% are singletons; the top ten hold roughly 1.3%. A word on this clone: Without the conserved terminal phenylalanine or tryptophan, this CDR3 likely stems from a read error. It is unclear where the CDR3 begins or ends on the DNA, so no DNA is shown, and the CDR3 is as TCRdb lists it.

The sample consisted of PBMCs. This TCR came from a man aged 30-40 years in good health and CMV-seronegative. The chain couples TRBV20-1 to TRBJ1-1; the tabulated D call, TRBD1, remains unverified against the DNA. The CDR3 is CSAGRDSS.